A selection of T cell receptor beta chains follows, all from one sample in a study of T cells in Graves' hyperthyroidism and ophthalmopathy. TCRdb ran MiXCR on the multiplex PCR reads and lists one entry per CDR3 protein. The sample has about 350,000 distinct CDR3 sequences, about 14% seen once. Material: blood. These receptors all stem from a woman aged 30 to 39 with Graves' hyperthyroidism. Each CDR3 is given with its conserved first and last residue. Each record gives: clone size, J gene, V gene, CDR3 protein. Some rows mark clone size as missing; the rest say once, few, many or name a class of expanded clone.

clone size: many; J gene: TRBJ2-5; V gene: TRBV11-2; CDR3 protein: CASSLDLGIRDTKETQYF
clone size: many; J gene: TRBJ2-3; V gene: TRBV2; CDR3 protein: CASWGGGSTDTQYF
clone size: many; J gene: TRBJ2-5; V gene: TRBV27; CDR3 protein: CASSPRDRVGTQYF
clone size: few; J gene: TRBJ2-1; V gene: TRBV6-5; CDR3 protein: CASSYSMVFAWLDEQFF
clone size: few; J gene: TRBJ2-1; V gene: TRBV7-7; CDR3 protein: CASSLGQDNEQFF
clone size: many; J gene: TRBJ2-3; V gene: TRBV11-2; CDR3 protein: CASGPTGAVGPDTQYF
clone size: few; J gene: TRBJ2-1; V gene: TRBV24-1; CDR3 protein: CATSDGWSSEQFF
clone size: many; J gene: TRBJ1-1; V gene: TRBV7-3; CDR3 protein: CASSVQGANTEAFF
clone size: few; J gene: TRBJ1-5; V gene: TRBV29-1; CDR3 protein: CSVMAGDQPQHF
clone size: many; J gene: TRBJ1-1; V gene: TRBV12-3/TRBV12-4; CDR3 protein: CASGLGLGAFF
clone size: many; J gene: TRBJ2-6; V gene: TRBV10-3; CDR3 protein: CAISEATGGTGANVLTF
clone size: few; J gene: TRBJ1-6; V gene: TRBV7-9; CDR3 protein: CASSRSTLHF
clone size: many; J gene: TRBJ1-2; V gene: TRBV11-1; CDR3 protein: CASSQISPTGTGYTF
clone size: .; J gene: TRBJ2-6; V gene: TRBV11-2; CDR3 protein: CASSSRWANVLTF
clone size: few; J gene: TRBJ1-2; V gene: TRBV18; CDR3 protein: CASSPGGVGGYTF
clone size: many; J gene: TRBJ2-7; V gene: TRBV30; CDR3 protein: CAWSVGGEQYF
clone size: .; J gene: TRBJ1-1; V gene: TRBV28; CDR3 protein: CASSSGRRSTEAFF